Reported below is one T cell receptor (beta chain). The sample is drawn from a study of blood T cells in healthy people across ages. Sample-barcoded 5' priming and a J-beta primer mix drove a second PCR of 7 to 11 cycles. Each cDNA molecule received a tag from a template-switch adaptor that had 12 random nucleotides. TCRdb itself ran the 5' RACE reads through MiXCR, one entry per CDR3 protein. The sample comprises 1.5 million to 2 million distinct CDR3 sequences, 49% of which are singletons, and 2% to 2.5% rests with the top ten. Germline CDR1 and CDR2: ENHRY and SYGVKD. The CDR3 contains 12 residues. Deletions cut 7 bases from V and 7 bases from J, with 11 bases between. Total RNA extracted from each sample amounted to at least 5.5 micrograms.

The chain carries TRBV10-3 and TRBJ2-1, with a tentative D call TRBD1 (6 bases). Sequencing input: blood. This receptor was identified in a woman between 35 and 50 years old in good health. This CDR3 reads CAIKQGSNEQFF. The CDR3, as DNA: TGTGCCATCAAGCAGGGGTCGAATGAGCAGTTCTTC.